The rows below give T cell receptor beta chains drawn from one sample of a study of blood T cell repertoires in COVID-19. TCRdb's table, derived via immunoSEQ multiplex PCR, lists solely in-frame clones and lacks some. The sample has some 530,000 clones, approximately 91% seen once. Sequenced input: PBMCs or T cells enriched from blood (not recorded which). These receptors came from an older woman who had recovered from COVID-19. The CDR3 runs from the conserved cysteine through the conserved F or W. A D gene is named only where the DNA matches it firmly. A clone size is listed for some rows: how often the clone was seen (once, few, many), or a class if it is expanded.

size	length	D	V	J	DNA	CDR3
.	15	TRBD2	TRBV24-1	TRBJ2-5	TGTGCCACCAGTACCAGCGGGGGGCTACGGGAGACCCAGTACTTC	CATSTSGGLRETQYF
.	15	TRBD1	TRBV6-5	TRBJ1-1	TGTGCCAGCAGTTATCGCCTGACAGGGGGCACTGAAGCTTTCTTT	CASSYRLTGGTEAFF
.	18	TRBD2	TRBV5-1	TRBJ2-1	TGCGCCAGCAGCTTGGTCACTAGCGGGGGGCCGACCTACAATGAGCAGTTCTTC	CASSLVTSGGPTYNEQFF
few	14	.	TRBV6-5	TRBJ1-5	TGTGCCAGCAGCCATACCAACGGGGATCAGCCCCAGCATTTT	CASSHTNGDQPQHF
once	16	TRBD2	TRBV20-1	TRBJ2-2	TGCAGTGCTAGTGGTAGCGGGGGGAGAAAGGACGGGGAGCTGTTTTTT	CSASGSGGRKDGELFF
once	14	TRBD1	TRBV9	TRBJ1-2	TGTGCCAGCAGCGCCGAGGGACAGCGCTATGGCTACACCTTC	CASSAEGQRYGYTF
.	13	.	TRBV28	TRBJ1-1	TGTGCCAGCAGTTTAGGGGAGAAAACTGAAGCTTTCTTT	CASSLGEKTEAFF
once	13	TRBD1	TRBV29-1	TRBJ2-2	TGCAGCGCCTCGGACAGGGACTCCGGGGAGCTGTTTTTT	CSASDRDSGELFF
once	14	.	TRBV28	TRBJ1-2	TGTGCCAGCAGTTTACCCAGGGCTCACTATGGCTACACCTTC	CASSLPRAHYGYTF
.	14	TRBD2	TRBV30	TRBJ2-5	TGTGCCTGGAGGCCCCGCGGGGGGGCGGAGACCCAGTACTTC	CAWRPRGGAETQYF
.	12	.	TRBV27	TRBJ1-2	TGTGCCAGCCGAGGGACAACCCATGGCTACACCTTC	CASRGTTHGYTF
.	12	.	TRBV7-9	TRBJ1-1	TGTGCCAGCAGCTTAGACGTACCGGGGGCTTTCTTT	CASSLDVPGAFF
.	15	TRBD2	TRBV11-2	TRBJ2-7	TGTGCCAGCACCTTTGCGGGGGGTCCTTCCTACGAGCAGTACTTC	CASTFAGGPSYEQYF
.	14	TRBD1	TRBV5-4	TRBJ1-2	TGTGCCAGCAGCCGCGATCAGGGGGCCTATGGCTACACCTTC	CASSRDQGAYGYTF
.	15	TRBD1	TRBV27	TRBJ1-2	TGTGCCAGCAGAACCGGGACAGGGAATGACTATGGCTACACCTTC	CASRTGTGNDYGYTF
.	15	.	TRBV19	TRBJ1-2	TGTGCCAGTAGTATAGGGGACGCGGGATTCTATGGCTACACCTTC	CASSIGDAGFYGYTF
.	15	TRBD1	TRBV6-6	TRBJ1-1	TGTGCCAGCAGCCCTACGACAGGGGTGAACACTGAAGCTTTCTTT	CASSPTTGVNTEAFF
.	11	.	TRBV3-1/TRBV3-2	TRBJ1-2	TGTGCCAGCAGCCAAGGAGCTGGCTACACCTTC	CASSQGAGYTF
.	14	TRBD1	TRBV18	TRBJ1-4	TGTGCCAGCTCAGTGGGACAGCGAAATGAAAAACTGTTTTTT	CASSVGQRNEKLFF
.	14	TRBD1	TRBV5-4	TRBJ2-7	TGTGCCAGCAGGGCCGGGACAGCCCCCTACGAGCAGTACTTC	CASRAGTAPYEQYF
many	16	.	TRBV6-6	TRBJ1-5	TGTGCCAGCAGCCAAGACAGCTTCTATAGCAATCAGCCCCAGCATTTT	CASSQDSFYSNQPQHF
.	15	.	TRBV2	TRBJ2-2	TGTGCCAGCAGTGAAGATGGCAGGAACACCGGGGAGCTGTTTTTT	CASSEDGRNTGELFF
.	13	.	TRBV19	TRBJ1-1	TGTGCCAGTACCGGCCCGGGAGCGACTGAAGCTTTCTTT	CASTGPGATEAFF
.	14	TRBD2	TRBV10-3	TRBJ2-7	TGTGCCATCACCCAAGGCGGGGGCTCCTACGAGCAGTACTTC	CAITQGGGSYEQYF
.	13	.	TRBV2	TRBJ1-5	TGTGCCAGCAGGGGTTCGGGGCCGGGAGCCCAGCATTTT	CASRGSGPGAQHF
.	14	.	TRBV12-5	TRBJ2-3	TGTGCTAGTGGTGCAGGGATCGCTGCGAATACGCAGTATTTT	CASGAGIAANTQYF
.	15	TRBD1	TRBV6-5	TRBJ2-5	TGTGCCAGCAGTCGACTCGGACAGGTTCAAGAGACCCAGTACTTC	CASSRLGQVQETQYF
.	14	.	TRBV5-1	TRBJ1-1	TGCGCCAGCAGCTTGGCTCCAGAGAACACTGAAGCTTTCTTT	CASSLAPENTEAFF
few	15	.	TRBV12-5	TRBJ2-2	TGTGCTAGCGGTAGCAGGGATAGTGGTACCGGGGAGCTGTTTTTT	CASGSRDSGTGELFF
.	14	TRBD1	TRBV27	TRBJ1-6	TGTGCCAGCTCTCGGACAGGGGACAATTCACCCCTCCACTTT	CASSRTGDNSPLHF
.	11	.	TRBV3-1/TRBV3-2	TRBJ1-1	TGTGCCAGCAGCGCAAGACATGAAGCTTTCTTT	CASSARHEAFF
.	14	.	TRBV6-5	TRBJ1-3	TGTGCCAGCACCGGTGGAGGCTCTGGAAACACCATATATTTT	CASTGGGSGNTIYF
.	15	.	TRBV21-1	TRBJ1-1	TGTGCCAGCACCTCCCCCCCCAATGTAGACACTGAAGCTTTCTTT	CASTSPPNVDTEAFF
.	16	TRBD2	TRBV5-1	TRBJ2-7	TGCGCCAGCAGTGCCGGGACTAGCGGGGGAACCTACGAGCAGTACTTC	CASSAGTSGGTYEQYF
.	13	.	TRBV30	TRBJ1-1	TGTGCCTGGAGTGTACAGGCCGACACTGAAGCTTTCTTT	CAWSVQADTEAFF
.	13	.	TRBV5-1	TRBJ1-2	TGCGCCAGCAGTCAAGGAGACCAGACTGGCTACACCTTC	CASSQGDQTGYTF
.	13	.	TRBV19	TRBJ1-3	TGTGCCAGTAGTCGGGGGACTGGAAACACCATATATTTT	CASSRGTGNTIYF
few	15	.	TRBV27	TRBJ1-3	TGTGCCAGCAGTCCACAGAGTCTGGGCGGAAACACCATATATTTT	CASSPQSLGGNTIYF
.	16	.	TRBV7-9	TRBJ1-6	TGTGCCAGCAGCCCCAACCCCCCAGGGGAAAATTCACCCCTCCACTTT	CASSPNPPGENSPLHF
.	15	.	TRBV7-2	TRBJ2-5	TGTGCCAGCAGCCCGGGCTCGGCGGGACAAGAGACCCAGTACTTC	CASSPGSAGQETQYF
once	13	TRBD1	TRBV30	TRBJ1-4	TGTGCCTGGAGCGCCGGGACAGTTGAAAAACTGTTTTTT	CAWSAGTVEKLFF
once	14	TRBD1	TRBV7-9	TRBJ2-3	TGTGCCAGCAGCTTCACAGGGGGCGCAGATACGCAGTATTTT	CASSFTGGADTQYF
.	15	TRBD2	TRBV4-1	TRBJ2-3	TGCGCCAGCAGCCTTAGCGGGGGGGGCACAGATACGCAGTATTTT	CASSLSGGGTDTQYF
.	13	.	TRBV5-5	TRBJ2-1	TGTGCCAGCAGCTTGTCCAGGGAAGGCGAGCAGTTCTTC	CASSLSREGEQFF
.	15	TRBD1	TRBV6-5	TRBJ1-2	TGTGCCAGCAGACGAGGGACAGGGGTTAACTATGGCTACACCTTC	CASRRGTGVNYGYTF
.	13	.	TRBV10-3	TRBJ1-1	TGTGCCATCAGTGGAGGGGCGCCGGGGGGGGCTTTCTTT	CAISGGAPGGAFF
once	16	TRBD1	TRBV12-5	TRBJ2-5	TGTGCTAGTGGCCAGGGGACAGGGGGCGGTTTGGAGACCCAGTACTTC	CASGQGTGGGLETQYF
.	14	.	TRBV28	TRBJ1-5	TGTGCCAGCAGTTTAGGACCGGAGGTGACGCCCCAGCATTTT	CASSLGPEVTPQHF
once	15	.	TRBV6-5	TRBJ1-4	TGTGCCAGCAGTTACGGGGGCGCCTTTAATGAAAAACTGTTTTTT	CASSYGGAFNEKLFF
.	15	.	TRBV19	TRBJ2-3	TGTGCCAGTACCGGTTCTTGGGGGGACCCAGATACGCAGTATTTT	CASTGSWGDPDTQYF
few	13	.	TRBV4-1	TRBJ1-5	TGCGCCAGCAGCCGGCAGGGGCATCAGCCCCAGCATTTT	CASSRQGHQPQHF
.	15	TRBD1	TRBV12-5	TRBJ2-3	TGTGCTAGTGACCAGGGACAGGTGAGCACAGATACGCAGTATTTT	CASDQGQVSTDTQYF
.	17	TRBD2	TRBV7-8	TRBJ2-2	TGTGCCAGCACCGTGAGGACTAGCGGGGTGAACACCGGGGAGCTGTTTTTT	CASTVRTSGVNTGELFF